This TCR beta chain is from a study of blood T cell repertoires in COVID-19. Overall study: PBMCs, B-cell-depleted T cells, or T cells provided the cDNA or gDNA that made up the material.

Per the authors' pipeline: The assay estimated nucleated cells by amplifying reference gene primers. The data were produced by immunoSEQ multiplex PCR, yet TCRdb's version contains in-frame clones alone and is incomplete. The V and J calls and clone size come from that table; D and trimming were worked out from the DNA. The profile shows under 400,000 clones, 90% of them singletons. Seattle participants joined during active infection and were tracked over time. This CDR3 has 15 amino acids. Germline V gene lookup returns CDR1 MNHEY and CDR2 SMNVEV (reference sequence). The ends were cut back, 8 bases at V and 2 bases at J, with 19 bases in the middle.

The TCR comes from a woman aged 30 to 39 with COVID-19, enrolled during active disease. The gene calls are TRBV27 and TRBJ2-7, with D possibly TRBD2 on 6 matching bases. Sequenced input: peripheral blood. The CDR3 DNA reads as TGTGCCAGCGGGCCTGCTAGCGTTCCGCCCTACGAGCAGTACTTC. This encodes CASGPASVPPYEQYF.